Listed here is a single TCR beta chain. The antigen is undetermined. The source of the sample is a study of response to subunit inactivated influenza vaccine. Germline assignment: CDR1 DFQATT and CDR2 SNEGSKA (reference sequence). The CDR3 runs to 15 residues. Losses at the gene ends were 0 bases for V and 10 bases for J; bases not matched to a gene: 9. Points from the study as a whole: The authors offered the suggestion that each seasonal influenza vaccination recruits few new T cells.

TCRdb ran MiXCR on the RT-PCR reads and lists one entry per CDR3 protein. The table includes around 540,000 distinct CDR3 sequences, 12% detected once. The starting material was PBMCs from blood, obtained on the day of vaccination. V and J are TRBV20-1 and TRBJ2-1; 10 bases fit TRBD2. This sequence was found in a man over 45 who received an inactivated influenza vaccine. In DNA, the CDR3 is TGCAGTGCTAGAGATGCATCTAGCGGGAGACGCGAGCAGTTCTTC. Translated: CSARDASSGRREQFF.